Below, 29 T cell receptor beta chains from the same sample are listed, as sequenced in a study of identical twins. TCRdb fed the 5' RACE reads into MiXCR, producing one record per CDR3 protein. Among approximately 490,000 distinct CDR3 sequences, around 22% were seen once, and the ten largest hold about 0.5%. This same sample was also taken into another study, of yellow fever vaccine responses in identical twins.

The specimen was CD4+ T cells sorted from blood. These receptors all come from a woman under 30 in good health.

This chain's CDR3 is CASSPNPSGGGTGELFF. CDR3 DNA: TGCGCCAGCAGCCCTAATCCTAGCGGGGGCGGGACCGGGGAGCTGTTTTTT. The chain carries TRBV4-1 and TRBJ2-2; 10 bases are shared with TRBD2. With 4 bases clipped from V and 5 bases from J, the junction kept 10 bases outside the gene matches. This CDR3 has 17 amino acids. CDR1 is MGHRA, CDR2 YSYEKL, per germline.

The chain employs TRBV27 and TRBJ1-1; 7 bases are a match to TRBD1. Germline CDR1 is MNHEY and CDR2 is SMNVEV (reference sequence). Losses at the gene ends were 6 bases for V and 1 base for J; bases not matched to a gene: 11. This CDR3 contains 16 residues. CDR3 region: CASSFSPTGWNTEAFF. Here the CDR3 DNA reads TGTGCCAGCAGCTTTAGTCCGACAGGGTGGAACACTGAAGCTTTCTTT.

With regard to this clonotype: The CDR3 carries no conserved terminal phenylalanine or tryptophan, so it likely arises from a read error. V gene TRBV10-1 combines with J gene TRBJ2-1; TRBD2 matches 8 bases. V dropped 6 bases and J dropped 9; count of bases not matched to a gene: 13. CDR1 WNHNN and CDR2 SYGVQD come from the germline V gene (reference sequence). The CDR3 is made up of 15 amino acids. This chain's CDR3 is CASSLSGRSVGEQFL. CDR3 nucleotides: TGCGCCAGCAGCTTAAGCGGGAGAAGCGTGGGTGAGCAGTTCCTC.

Ten or more counts support this clonotype. V usage is TRBV12-3 or TRBV12-4 and J usage is TRBJ2-2; D possibly matches TRBD1 or TRBD2 (5 bases each). The CDR3 loop spans 14 amino acids. The germline V and J ends were trimmed by 2 bases and 3 bases, with 7 bases remaining between them. The CDR3 coding sequence is TGTGCCAGCAGTTTAAGGGGAGACACCGGGGAGCTGTTTTTT. Encoded protein: CASSLRGDTGELFF.

This clonotype was picked up a small number of times. The chain employs TRBV25-1 and TRBJ2-2; D perhaps matches TRBD1 (6 bases). CDR3 length: 13 residues. CDR1 and CDR2 from the germline V gene are MGHDK and SYGVNS. Trimming left V 8 bases short and J 5 bases short, with 12 bases between. The CDR3 region is CASHERGTGELFF. CDR3 bases: TGTGCCAGCCACGAAAGGGGGACCGGGGAGCTGTTTTTT. The whole variable domain, filled in from reference TRBV25-1 and TRBJ2-2, reads EADIYQTPRYLVIGTGKKITLECSQTMGHDKMYWYQQDPGMELHLIHYSYGVNSTEKGDLSSESTVSRIRTEHFPLTLESARPSHTSQYLCASHERGTGELFFGEGSRLTVL.

The J gene is TRBJ2-5, the V gene TRBV5-1; 11 bases align to TRBD1. Germline assignment: CDR1 SGHRS and CDR2 YFSETQ. This CDR3 region has 15 residues. The V and J ends lost 0 bases and 4 bases, in that order; junction bases with no gene match: 2. This CDR3 reads CASSLEGQGGETQYF. In nucleotides, the CDR3 is TGCGCCAGCAGCTTGGAGGGACAGGGGGGAGAGACCCAGTACTTC. The full variable domain, its missing parts supplied by reference TRBV5-1 and TRBJ2-5, is KAGVTQTPRYLIKTRGQQVTLSCSPISGHRSVSWYQQTPGQGLQFLFEYFSETQRNKGNFPGRFSGRQFSNSRSEMNVSTLELGDSALYLCASSLEGQGGETQYFGPGTRLLVL.

The chain uses TRBV12-3 or TRBV12-4 and TRBJ2-1, with TRBD2 matching 13 bases. CDR3 length: 15 amino acids. V lost 5 bases and J lost 8; bases outside the gene matches: 6. CDR3: CASSRGLAGVHEQFF. The DNA for the CDR3 is TGTGCCAGCAGTAGAGGACTAGCGGGAGTCCATGAGCAGTTCTTC.

V is TRBV24-1 and J is TRBJ2-4; D is unclear. The germline CDR1 and CDR2 sequences are KGHDR and SFDVKD. The CDR3 runs to 12 residues. The V end was cut by 5 bases, the J end by 5 bases, with 6 bases between. The DNA for the CDR3 is TGTGCCACCAGTGGAGTCCAAAACATTCAGTACTTC. It translates to CATSGVQNIQYF.

In this sample, this clonotype turned up a few times. This rearrangement joins TRBV7-9 to TRBJ1-6; D is undetermined. Between the trimmed V and J ends, which lost 2 bases and 7 bases, there was a span of 12 bases. The CDR3 sequence is 15 residues long. The germline V gene has CDR1 SEHNR and CDR2 FQNEAQ (reference sequence). The CDR3 spells CASSLSERGNSPLHF. CDR3 sequence (DNA): TGTGCCAGCAGCTTATCCGAGAGAGGGAATTCACCCCTCCACTTT.

This clonotype has just a few counts. This chain uses TRBV4-1 with TRBJ1-2; 7 bases match TRBD1. This CDR3 is built from 14 residues. The ends lost 2 bases at V and 4 bases at J; junction bases unmatched: 4. Looked up from germline, CDR1 is MGHRA and CDR2 is YSYEKL. DNA for the CDR3: TGCGCCAGCAGCCAAACGGGACAGCTCTATGGCTACACCTTC. Amino acids: CASSQTGQLYGYTF.

The gene calls are TRBV20-1 and TRBJ2-7; 10 bases agree with TRBD1. After removal of 4 bases from V and 2 bases from J, the junction contained 5 bases not matched to a gene. There are 14 residues in the CDR3. CDR1 is DFQATT and CDR2 is SNEGSKA in the germline V gene (reference sequence). CDR3 residues: CSATRDRGPYEQYF. CDR3 DNA sequence: TGCAGTGCTACCCGGGACAGGGGCCCCTACGAGCAGTACTTC.

This clonotype came up a few times. The chain uses TRBV20-1 and TRBJ2-7; 10 nucleotides match TRBD2. The junction had 4 bases not matched to a gene; V was cut back by 2 bases and J by 0 bases. CDR3 length: 15 residues. In germline, CDR1 is DFQATT, CDR2 SNEGSKA (reference sequence). For the CDR3, the DNA is TGCAGTGCTAGAAACCCTAGCGGGAGCTCCTACGAGCAGTACGTC. It is translated as CSARNPSGSSYEQYV.

This clonotype was seen a few times. The rearrangement joins TRBV12-3 or TRBV12-4 to TRBJ2-7; weak D call: TRBD2 (6 bases). CDR3 length equals 15 residues. V was pared by 6 bases and J by 0 bases, with 15 bases between. The CDR3 DNA is TGTGCCAGCAGCTATAGCGGACCAAGCTCCTACGAGCAGTACTTC. Its translation is CASSYSGPSSYEQYF.

Only a few counts were recorded for this clonotype. V gene TRBV6-2 or TRBV6-3 combines with J gene TRBJ2-1; 13 bases are a match to TRBD2. The CDR3 runs to 15 residues. Germline V gene data show CDR1 as MNHEY and CDR2 as SVGEGT. The trim removed 6 bases at V and 4 bases at J, leaving 3 bases unmatched. The CDR3 coding sequence is TGTGCCAGCAGGAGACTAGCGGGAGGATACAATGAGCAGTTCTTC. Amino acids: CASRRLAGGYNEQFF.

The chain couples TRBV5-5 to TRBJ2-3; no definite D call. The CDR3 runs 13 residues. The germline V gene has CDR1 SGHKS and CDR2 YYEKEE (reference sequence). Trimming cost V 4 bases and J 6 bases, with 12 bases left between them. CDR3 in DNA: TGTGCCAGCAGCCCCAGCACTGGGGATACGCAGTATTTT. Encoded protein: CASSPSTGDTQYF.

This clonotype was detected a few times. CDR3 DNA sequence: TGTGCCAGCAGCCCCGGTGGGCAGTTCTTC. Translating it yields CASSPGGQFF. The rearrangement links TRBV5-6 to TRBJ2-1, with no clear D. The CDR3 contains 10 residues. Germline lookup yields CDR1 SGHDT and CDR2 YYEEEE. V lost 4 bases, J lost 12 bases, and 8 bases lay in between.

V gene TRBV12-3 or TRBV12-4 combines with J gene TRBJ1-1; 7 positions agree with TRBD1. The CDR3 length is 14 residues. V was clipped by 4 bases and J by 1 base; unmatched bases: 3. The CDR3 loop reads CASSSPGGNTEAFF. CDR3 nucleotide sequence: TGTGCCAGCAGTTCCCCAGGGGGGAACACTGAAGCTTTCTTT.

This clonotype was detected only a few times. The chain uses TRBV2 and TRBJ2-1; D not certain. Germline CDR1 SNHLY, CDR2 FYNNEI. The length of the CDR3 is 14 residues. Trimming shortened V by 3 bases and J by 0 bases, and 6 bases separated the two germline ends. DNA for the CDR3: TGTGCCAGCAGTGACTCCTTCTCCTACAATGAGCAGTTCTTC. This codes for CASSDSFSYNEQFF.

This clonotype has just a few counts. This chain links TRBV29-1 with TRBJ2-2; TRBD1 agrees at 10 bases. The CDR3 extends over 13 amino acids. Per the germline V gene, CDR1 is SQVTM and CDR2 is ANQGSEA. V trimming: 8 bases; J trimming: 5 bases; junction bases outside the gene matches: 5. CDR3 protein: CSSSDRGTGELFF. The CDR3 nucleotides are TGCAGCTCATCGGACAGGGGGACCGGGGAGCTGTTTTTT.

This clonotype appeared a few times. This chain connects TRBV12-3 or TRBV12-4 to TRBJ2-5; D remains unclear. Trimming took off 4 bases at V and 4 bases at J, with 13 bases between the two ends. This CDR3 is built from 14 residues. CDR3 DNA sequence: TGTGCCAGCAGTTCGTTTTTCGCTAGAGAGACCCAGTACTTC. Protein sequence: CASSSFFARETQYF.

This sequence joins TRBV4-1 and TRBJ2-7; D is possibly TRBD1 or TRBD2 (6 bases each). Trimming removed 0 bases at V and 2 bases at J, with 11 bases between. CDR3 length: 15 amino acids. Germline V gene sequence: CDR1 MGHRA, CDR2 YSYEKL. CDR3 in amino acids: CASSQDRGPPYEQYF. The CDR3 coding sequence is TGCGCCAGCAGCCAAGATCGGGGGCCTCCCTACGAGCAGTACTTC.

This clonotype turned up a few times. The chain uses TRBV7-9 and TRBJ2-1; possible D gene TRBD2, 6 bases. Germline V gene lookup returns CDR1 SEHNR and CDR2 FQNEAQ (reference sequence). CDR3 length equals 12 residues. V gave up 1 base and J gave up 16 bases, with 14 bases separating them. The CDR3 loop is CASSLVVQEGFF. The CDR3 region has the DNA TGTGCCAGCAGCTTAGTTGTACAGGAGGGCTTCTTC. Full variable domain (outside the CDR3, taken from reference TRBV7-9 and TRBJ2-1): DTGVSQNPRHKITKRGQNVTFRCDPISEHNRLYWYRQTLGQGPEFLTYFQNEAQLEKSRLLSDRFSAERPKGSFSTLEIQRTEQGDSAMYLCASSLVVQEGFFGPGTRLTVL.

J is TRBJ2-3 and V is TRBV6-1, with D hard to call. Per germline, CDR1 MNHNS and CDR2 SASEGT. V lost 6 bases and J lost 2, with 15 bases in between. The CDR3 sequence is 15 residues long. CDR3 sequence reads: CASRAIGSYTDTQYF. The CDR3, as DNA: TGTGCCAGCAGGGCAATCGGGTCTTACACAGATACGCAGTATTTT.

This clonotype was counted at least ten times. This sequence joins TRBV3-1 and TRBJ2-5; no firm D call. The V end was cut by 1 base, the J end by 5 bases, with 5 bases between. Germline V CDR1 and CDR2: LGHDT, YNNKEL (reference sequence). This CDR3 spans 12 amino acids. CDR3 DNA sequence: TGTGCCAGCAGCCAAGTAAGGGAGACCCAGTACTTC. Translation: CASSQVRETQYF.

This clonotype was counted a few times. The rearrangement links TRBV28 to TRBJ2-1; TRBD1 aligns across 7 bases. Trimming cost V 5 bases and J 7 bases; bases outside gene matches: 11. There are 15 residues in the CDR3. Germline V gene data show CDR1 as MDHEN and CDR2 as SYDVKM. The CDR3 loop is CASSPLHDRVNEQFF. The CDR3 DNA follows: TGTGCCAGCAGTCCCCTACATGACAGGGTAAATGAGCAGTTCTTC.

This sequence joins TRBV7-6 and TRBJ2-1; 9 nucleotides agree with TRBD2. Germline V gene sequence: CDR1 SGHVS, CDR2 FNYEAQ. V lost 0 bases and J lost 7; bases outside the gene matches: 7. The CDR3 runs 16 residues. CDR3 DNA sequence: TGTGCCAGCAGCTTAGCAGCTAGCGGGGTTAATAATGAGCAGTTCTTC. Protein product: CASSLAASGVNNEQFF.

The V gene is TRBV2, the J gene TRBJ2-5; 9 bases line up with TRBD1. The J segment lost 4 bases and the V segment lost 1 base, leaving 10 bases of the junction unmatched. The length of the CDR3 is 17 residues. CDR1 SNHLY and CDR2 FYNNEI come from the germline V gene. The DNA of the CDR3 is TGTGCCAGCAGTGAAGTCGGGACAGGGATACAATTAGAGACCCAGTACTTC. This sequence encodes CASSEVGTGIQLETQYF.

This chain connects TRBV20-1 to TRBJ2-5, with TRBD2 matching 8 bases. The CDR3 runs to 12 residues. Germline CDR1 reads DFQATT; CDR2 reads SNEGSKA (reference sequence). With V trimmed by 8 bases and J by 1 base, 3 bases remained unmatched. The CDR3 loop is CSLAGGQETQYF. CDR3 in DNA: TGCAGTCTCGCGGGGGGCCAAGAGACCCAGTACTTC.

The rearrangement joins TRBV28 to TRBJ2-1; D may correspond to TRBD1 or TRBD2 (6 bases each). V shed 7 bases and J shed 8 bases, with 18 bases lying between them. Germline lookup yields CDR1 MDHEN and CDR2 SYDVKM. The CDR3 runs to 14 residues. The CDR3, as DNA: TGTGCCAGCACTAGCTGGGGGGCATTCGATGAGCAGTTCTTC. It encodes CASTSWGAFDEQFF.